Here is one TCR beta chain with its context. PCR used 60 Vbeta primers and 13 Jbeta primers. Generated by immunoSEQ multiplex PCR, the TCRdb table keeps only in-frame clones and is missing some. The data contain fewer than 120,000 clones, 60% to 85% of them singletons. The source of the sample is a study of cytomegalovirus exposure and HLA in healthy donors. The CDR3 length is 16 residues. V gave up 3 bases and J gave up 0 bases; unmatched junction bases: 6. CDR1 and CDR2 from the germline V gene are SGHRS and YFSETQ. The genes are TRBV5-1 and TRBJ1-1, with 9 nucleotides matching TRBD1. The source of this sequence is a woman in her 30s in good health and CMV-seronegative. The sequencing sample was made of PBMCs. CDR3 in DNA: TGCGCCAGCAGCTCGAGGGGACAGGGATTGAACACTGAAGCTTTCTTT. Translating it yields CASSSRGQGLNTEAFF.